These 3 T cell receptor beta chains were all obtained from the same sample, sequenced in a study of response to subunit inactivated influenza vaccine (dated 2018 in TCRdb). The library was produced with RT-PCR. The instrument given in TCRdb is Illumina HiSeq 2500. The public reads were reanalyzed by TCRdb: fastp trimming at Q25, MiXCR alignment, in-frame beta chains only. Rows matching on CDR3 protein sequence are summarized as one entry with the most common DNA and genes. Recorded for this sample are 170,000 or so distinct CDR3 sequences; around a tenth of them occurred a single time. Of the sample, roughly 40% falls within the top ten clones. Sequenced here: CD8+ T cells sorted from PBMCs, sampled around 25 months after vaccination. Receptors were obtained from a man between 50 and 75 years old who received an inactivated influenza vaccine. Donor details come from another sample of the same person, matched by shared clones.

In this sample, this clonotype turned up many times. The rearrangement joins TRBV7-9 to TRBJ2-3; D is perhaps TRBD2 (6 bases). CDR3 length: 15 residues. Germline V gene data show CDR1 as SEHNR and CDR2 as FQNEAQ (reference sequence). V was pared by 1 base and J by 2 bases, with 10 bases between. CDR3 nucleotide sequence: TGTGCCAGCAGCTTAGTTCGGACTAACACAGATACGCAGTATTTT. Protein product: CASSLVRTNTDTQYF.

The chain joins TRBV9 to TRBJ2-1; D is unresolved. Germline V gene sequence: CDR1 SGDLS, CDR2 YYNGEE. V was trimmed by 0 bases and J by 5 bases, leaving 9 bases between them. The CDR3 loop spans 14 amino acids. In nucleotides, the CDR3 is TGTGCCAGCAGCGTAGATGGTTCCCACAATGAGCAGTTCTTC. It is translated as CASSVDGSHNEQFF.

The CDR3 region is CASRLGTSGGQSTDTQYF. As DNA, the CDR3 is TGTGCCAGCAGGCTCGGGACTAGCGGGGGGCAGAGCACAGATACGCAGTATTTT. The chain couples TRBV2 to TRBJ2-3; 15 positions match TRBD2. Germline CDR1 SNHLY, CDR2 FYNNEI. The J segment lost 0 bases and the V segment lost 6 bases, leaving 7 bases of the junction unmatched. The CDR3 has 18 amino acids. Full variable domain (missing parts from reference TRBV2 and TRBJ2-3): EPEVTQTPSHQVTQMGQEVILRCVPISNHLYFYWYRQILGQKVEFLVSFYNNEISEKSEIFDDQFSVERPDGSNFTLKIRSTKLEDSAMYFCASRLGTSGGQSTDTQYFGPGTRLTVL.